This TCR beta chain was identified during a study of CD8+ T cells in alopecia areata. About the research overall: Administration of oral tofacitinib to treated patients was at 5 to 10 mg twice daily. The SALT score measured affected scalp surface percentage in treated patients.

Germline values: CDR1 SQVTM, CDR2 ANQGSEA. The CDR3 loop spans 13 amino acids. V lost 5 bases and J lost 4; bases outside the gene matches: 3. Treatment denoted: oral pan-JAK inhibitor, 5-10 mg twice daily. Investigators sorted PBMCs to obtain both CD4+ and CD8+ T cells. There are a few counts of this clone. RNA, once extracted, was reverse transcribed into cDNA for use as the sequencing template. Profiled with immunoSEQ multiplex PCR; TCRdb holds only in-frame clones, not every one. The sample shows under 200,000 clones, around 59% of them seen only once. The chain links TRBV29-1 to TRBJ1-5, with 9 bases aligning to TRBD1. The sequencing here drew on CD4+ T cells sorted from blood, taken at week 24, from a patient treated with tofacitinib. The clonotype originates from a human donor with alopecia areata. CDR3 in amino acids: CSVRDRANQPQHF. CDR3 nucleotides: TGCAGCGTTAGGGACAGGGCGAATCAGCCCCAGCATTTT.